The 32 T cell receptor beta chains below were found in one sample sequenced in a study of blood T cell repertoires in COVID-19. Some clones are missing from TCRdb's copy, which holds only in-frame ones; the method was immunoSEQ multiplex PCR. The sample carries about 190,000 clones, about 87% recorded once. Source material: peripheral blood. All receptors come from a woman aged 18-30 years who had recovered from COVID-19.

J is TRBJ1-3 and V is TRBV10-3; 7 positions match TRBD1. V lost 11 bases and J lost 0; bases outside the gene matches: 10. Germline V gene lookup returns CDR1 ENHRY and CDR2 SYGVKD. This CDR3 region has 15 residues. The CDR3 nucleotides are TGTGCCTCAATACAGGGGACGCACTCTGGAAACACCATATATTTT. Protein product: CASIQGTHSGNTIYF.

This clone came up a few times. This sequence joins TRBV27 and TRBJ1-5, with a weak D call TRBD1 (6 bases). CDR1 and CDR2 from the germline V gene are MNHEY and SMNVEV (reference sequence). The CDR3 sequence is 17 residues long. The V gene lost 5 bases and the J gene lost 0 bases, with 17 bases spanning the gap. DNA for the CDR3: TGTGCCAGCAGTCCTAGGACAGCCGGGTCTAGCAATCAGCCCCAGCATTTT. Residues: CASSPRTAGSSNQPQHF.

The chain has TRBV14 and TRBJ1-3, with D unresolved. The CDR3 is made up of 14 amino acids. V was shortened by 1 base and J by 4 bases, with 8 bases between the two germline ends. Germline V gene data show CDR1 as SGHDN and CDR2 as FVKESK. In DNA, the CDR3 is TGTGCCAGCAGCCAAGGGGGAGCCGGAAACACCATATATTTT. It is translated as CASSQGGAGNTIYF.

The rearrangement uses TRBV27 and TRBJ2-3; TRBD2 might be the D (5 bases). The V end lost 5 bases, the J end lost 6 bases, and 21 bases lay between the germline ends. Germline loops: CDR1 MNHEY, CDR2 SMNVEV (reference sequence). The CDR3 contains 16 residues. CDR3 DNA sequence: TGTGCCAGCAGTAGTATGCAGCTCGGGGAGATTGATACGCAGTATTTT. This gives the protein CASSSMQLGEIDTQYF.

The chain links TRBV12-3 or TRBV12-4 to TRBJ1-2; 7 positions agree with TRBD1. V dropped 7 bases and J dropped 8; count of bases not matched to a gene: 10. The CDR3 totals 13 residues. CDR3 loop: CASTETGRRGYTF. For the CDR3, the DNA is TGTGCCAGCACAGAGACAGGGCGGCGGGGCTACACCTTC.

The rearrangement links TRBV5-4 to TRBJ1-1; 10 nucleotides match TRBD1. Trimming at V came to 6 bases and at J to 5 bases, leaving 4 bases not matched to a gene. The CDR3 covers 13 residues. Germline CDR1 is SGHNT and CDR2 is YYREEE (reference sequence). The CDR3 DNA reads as TGTGCCAGCAAGAGACAGGGGGCGACTGAAGCTTTCTTT. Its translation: CASKRQGATEAFF.

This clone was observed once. CDR3 protein: CASSRGTGITKGGELFF. The CDR3 DNA reads as TGTGCCAGCAGTCGGGGGACAGGGATTACCAAGGGCGGGGAGCTGTTTTTT. The chain joins TRBV2 to TRBJ2-2, with 9 bases identical to TRBD1. CDR1 SNHLY and CDR2 FYNNEI come from the germline V gene. The length of the CDR3 is 17 residues. The V segment lost 5 bases and the J segment 7 bases; nucleotides outside the gene matches: 14.

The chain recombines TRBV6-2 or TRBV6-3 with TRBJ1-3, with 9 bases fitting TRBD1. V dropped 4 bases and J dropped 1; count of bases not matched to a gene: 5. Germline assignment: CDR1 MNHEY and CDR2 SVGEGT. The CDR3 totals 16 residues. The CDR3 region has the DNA TGTGCCAGCAGTTCCTACGGACAGGGGTCTGGAAACACCATATATTTT. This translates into CASSSYGQGSGNTIYF.

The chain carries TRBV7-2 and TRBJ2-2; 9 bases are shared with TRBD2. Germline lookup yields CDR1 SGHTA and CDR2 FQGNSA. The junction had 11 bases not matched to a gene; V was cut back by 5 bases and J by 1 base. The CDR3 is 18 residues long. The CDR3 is CASSPRILAGENTGELFF. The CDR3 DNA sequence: TGTGCCAGCAGCCCCCGGATACTAGCGGGCGAGAACACCGGGGAGCTGTTTTTT.

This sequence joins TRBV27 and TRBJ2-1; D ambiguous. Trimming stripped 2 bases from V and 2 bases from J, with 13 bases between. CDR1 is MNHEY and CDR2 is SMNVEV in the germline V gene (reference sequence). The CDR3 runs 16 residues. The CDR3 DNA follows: TGTGCCAGCAGTTTAATGGTGAGGAGTCCCTACAATGAGCAGTTCTTC. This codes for CASSLMVRSPYNEQFF.

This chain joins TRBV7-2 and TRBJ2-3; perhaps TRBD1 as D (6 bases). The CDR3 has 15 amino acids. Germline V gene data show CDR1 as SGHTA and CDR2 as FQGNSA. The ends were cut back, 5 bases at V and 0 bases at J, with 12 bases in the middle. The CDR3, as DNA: TGTGCCAGCAGCCTGACAGGTTCTAGCACAGATACGCAGTATTTT. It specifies CASSLTGSSTDTQYF.

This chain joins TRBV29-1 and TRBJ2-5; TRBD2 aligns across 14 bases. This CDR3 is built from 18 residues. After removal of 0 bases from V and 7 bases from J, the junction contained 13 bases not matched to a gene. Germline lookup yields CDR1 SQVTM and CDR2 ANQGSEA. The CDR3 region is CSVEDLWGGLAGGGTQYF. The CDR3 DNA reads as TGCAGCGTTGAAGATCTATGGGGTGGACTAGCGGGAGGCGGGACCCAGTACTTC.

The CDR3 DNA is TGTGCCAGCTCATCGAAGCGGGGGGCGTACAATGAGCAGTTCTTC. Its protein product is CASSSKRGAYNEQFF. The V and J genes are TRBV18 and TRBJ2-1; TRBD2 aligns across 9 bases. Looked up from germline, CDR1 is KGHSH and CDR2 is LQKENI. V was clipped by 5 bases and J by 4 bases; unmatched bases: 6. CDR3 size: 15 residues.

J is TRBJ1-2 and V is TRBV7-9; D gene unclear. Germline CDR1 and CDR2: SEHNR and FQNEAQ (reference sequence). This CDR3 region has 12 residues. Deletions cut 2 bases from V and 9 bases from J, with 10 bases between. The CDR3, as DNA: TGTGCCAGCAGCTTAAGGGAGAGAAGCTACACCTTC. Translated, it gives CASSLRERSYTF.

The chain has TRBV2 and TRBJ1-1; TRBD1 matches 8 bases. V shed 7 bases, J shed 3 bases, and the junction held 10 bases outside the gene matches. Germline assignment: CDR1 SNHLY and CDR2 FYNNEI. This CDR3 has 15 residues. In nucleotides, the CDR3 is TGTGCCAGCACCCACCAGACAGGGGTGGACACTGAAGCTTTCTTT. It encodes CASTHQTGVDTEAFF.

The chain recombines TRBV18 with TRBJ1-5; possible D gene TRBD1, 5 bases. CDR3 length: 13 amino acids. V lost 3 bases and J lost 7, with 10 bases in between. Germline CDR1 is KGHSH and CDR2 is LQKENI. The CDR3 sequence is CASSPQGGQPQHF. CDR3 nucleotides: TGTGCCAGCTCACCCCAGGGTGGCCAGCCCCAGCATTTT.

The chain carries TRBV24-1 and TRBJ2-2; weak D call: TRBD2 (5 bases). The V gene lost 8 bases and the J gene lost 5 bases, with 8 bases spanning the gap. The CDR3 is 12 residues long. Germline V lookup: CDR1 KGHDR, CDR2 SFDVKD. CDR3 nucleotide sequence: TGTGCCACCACGACGGGGACCGGGGAGCTGTTTTTT. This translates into CATTTGTGELFF.

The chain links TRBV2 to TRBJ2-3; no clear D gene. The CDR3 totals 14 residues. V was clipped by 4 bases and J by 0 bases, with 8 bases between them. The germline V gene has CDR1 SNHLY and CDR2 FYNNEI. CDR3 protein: CASSGGSSTDTQYF. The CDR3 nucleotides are TGTGCCAGCAGTGGAGGCTCTAGCACAGATACGCAGTATTTT. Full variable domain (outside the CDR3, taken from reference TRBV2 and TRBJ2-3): EPEVTQTPSHQVTQMGQEVILRCVPISNHLYFYWYRQILGQKVEFLVSFYNNEISEKSEIFDDQFSVERPDGSNFTLKIRSTKLEDSAMYFCASSGGSSTDTQYFGPGTRLTVL.

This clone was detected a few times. The CDR3 sequence is CASSQAAGSADTQYF. The CDR3 DNA reads as TGTGCCAGCAGCCAAGCAGCAGGGTCCGCAGATACGCAGTATTTT. The genes are TRBV11-3 and TRBJ2-3, with D perhaps matching TRBD1 (5 bases). The V gene's germline CDR1 is SGHNT and CDR2 YENEEA. V was shortened by 5 bases and J by 4 bases, with 16 bases between the two germline ends. There are 15 residues in the CDR3.

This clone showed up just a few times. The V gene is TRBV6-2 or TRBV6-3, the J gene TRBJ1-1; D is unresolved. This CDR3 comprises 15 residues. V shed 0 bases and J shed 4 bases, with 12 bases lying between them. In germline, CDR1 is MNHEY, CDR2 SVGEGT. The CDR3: CASSYSELAITEAFF. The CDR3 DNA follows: TGTGCCAGCAGTTACTCAGAGCTCGCCATCACTGAAGCTTTCTTT.

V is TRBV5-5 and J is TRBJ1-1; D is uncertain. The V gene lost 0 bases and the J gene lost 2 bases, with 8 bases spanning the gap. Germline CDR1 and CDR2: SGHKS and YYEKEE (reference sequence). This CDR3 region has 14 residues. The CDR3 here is CASSLDPLNTEAFF. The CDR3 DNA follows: TGTGCCAGCAGCTTGGATCCTTTAAACACTGAAGCTTTCTTT.

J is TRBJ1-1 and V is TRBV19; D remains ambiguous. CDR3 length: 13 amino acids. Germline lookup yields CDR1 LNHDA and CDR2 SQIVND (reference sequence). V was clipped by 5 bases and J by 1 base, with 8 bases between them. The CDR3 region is CASSVGQNTEAFF. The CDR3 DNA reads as TGTGCCAGTAGTGTTGGGCAGAACACTGAAGCTTTCTTT.

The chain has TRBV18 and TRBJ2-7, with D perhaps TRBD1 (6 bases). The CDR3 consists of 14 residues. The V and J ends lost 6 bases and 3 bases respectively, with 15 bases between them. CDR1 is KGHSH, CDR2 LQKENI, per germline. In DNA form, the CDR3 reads TGTGCCAGCTCGCCCGGACAGAATTTCTACGAGCAGTACTTC. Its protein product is CASSPGQNFYEQYF.

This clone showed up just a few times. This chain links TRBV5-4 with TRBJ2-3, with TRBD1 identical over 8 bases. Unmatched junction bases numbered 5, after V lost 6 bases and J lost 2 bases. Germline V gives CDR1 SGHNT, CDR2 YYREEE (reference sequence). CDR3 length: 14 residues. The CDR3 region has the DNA TGTGCCAGCACCCGGACAGGGACCACAGATACGCAGTATTTT. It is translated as CASTRTGTTDTQYF.

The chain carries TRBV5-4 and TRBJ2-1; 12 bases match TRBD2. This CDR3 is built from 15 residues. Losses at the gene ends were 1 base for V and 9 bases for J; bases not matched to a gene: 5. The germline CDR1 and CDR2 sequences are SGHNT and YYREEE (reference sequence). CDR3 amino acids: CASSLTSGGTTEQFF. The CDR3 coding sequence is TGTGCCAGCAGCTTGACTAGCGGGGGGACTACTGAGCAGTTCTTC. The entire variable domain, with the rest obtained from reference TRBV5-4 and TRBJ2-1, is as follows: ETGVTQSPTHLIKTRGQQVTLRCSSQSGHNTVSWYQQALGQGPQFIFQYYREEENGRGNFPPRFSGLQFPNYSSELNVNALELDDSALYLCASSLTSGGTTEQFFGPGTRLTVL.

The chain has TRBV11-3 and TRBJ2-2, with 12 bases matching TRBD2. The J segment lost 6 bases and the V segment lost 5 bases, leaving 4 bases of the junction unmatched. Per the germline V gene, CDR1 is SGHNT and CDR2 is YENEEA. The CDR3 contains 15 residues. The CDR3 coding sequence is TGTGCCAGCAGCCCAGGACTAGCGGGGTCCGGGGAGCTGTTTTTT. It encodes CASSPGLAGSGELFF.

CDR3 DNA sequence: TGTGCCACCAGCGAGGAACATACGCAGTATTTT. Translation: CATSEEHTQYF. This chain joins TRBV15 and TRBJ2-3; no reliable D call. This CDR3 has 11 residues. Germline V gene data show CDR1 as LNHNV and CDR2 as YYDKDF (reference sequence). The V end lost 5 bases, the J end lost 7 bases, and 7 bases lay between the germline ends.

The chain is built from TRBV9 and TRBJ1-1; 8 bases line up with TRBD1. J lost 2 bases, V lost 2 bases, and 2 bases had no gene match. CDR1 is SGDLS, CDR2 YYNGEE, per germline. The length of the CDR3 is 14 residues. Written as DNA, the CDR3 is TGTGCCAGCAGCGTCGGACAGGGTAACACTGAAGCTTTCTTT. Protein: CASSVGQGNTEAFF. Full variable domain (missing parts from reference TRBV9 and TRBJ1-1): DSGVTQTPKHLITATGQRVTLRCSPRSGDLSVYWYQQSLDQGLQFLIQYYNGEERAKGNILERFSAQQFPDLHSELNLSSLELGDSALYFCASSVGQGNTEAFFGQGTRLTVV.

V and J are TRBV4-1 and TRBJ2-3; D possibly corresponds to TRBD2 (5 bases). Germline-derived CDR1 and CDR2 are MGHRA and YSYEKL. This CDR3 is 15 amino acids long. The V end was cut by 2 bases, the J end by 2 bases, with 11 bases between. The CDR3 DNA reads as TGCGCCAGCAGCCAACTAGCAGGTTTCACAGATACGCAGTATTTT. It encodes CASSQLAGFTDTQYF.

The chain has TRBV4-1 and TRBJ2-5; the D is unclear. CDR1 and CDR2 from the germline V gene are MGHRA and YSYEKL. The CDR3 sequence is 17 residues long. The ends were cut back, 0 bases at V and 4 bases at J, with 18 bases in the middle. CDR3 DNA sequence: TGCGCCAGCAGCCAAGATCGCTATATCAGCCTAGGAGAGACCCAGTACTTC. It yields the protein CASSQDRYISLGETQYF.

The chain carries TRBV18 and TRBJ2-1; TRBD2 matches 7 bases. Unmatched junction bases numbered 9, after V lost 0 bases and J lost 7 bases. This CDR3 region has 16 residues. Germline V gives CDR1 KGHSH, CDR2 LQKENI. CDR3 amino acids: CASSPPTRERRNEQFF. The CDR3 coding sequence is TGTGCCAGCTCACCACCGACGCGGGAGAGGAGGAATGAGCAGTTCTTC.

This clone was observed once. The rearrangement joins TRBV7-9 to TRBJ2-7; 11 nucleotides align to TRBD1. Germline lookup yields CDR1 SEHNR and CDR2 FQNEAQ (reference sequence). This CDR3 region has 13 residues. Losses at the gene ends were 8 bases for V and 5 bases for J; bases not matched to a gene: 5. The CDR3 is CASRTGGADEQYF. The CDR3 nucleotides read TGTGCCAGCCGGACAGGGGGCGCGGACGAGCAGTACTTC.